This T cell receptor (beta chain) was sequenced during a study of T cell repertoires in ileal Crohn's disease. Study-level background: Postoperative therapy was given to about half: around eleven thiopurines, fewer than 20 anti-TNF agents.

Each sample's TCRB immunosequencing used 450 to 550 nanograms of biopsy DNA. Sequencing was performed with immunoSEQ multiplex PCR; in TCRdb, only in-frame clones are kept and a portion is missing. The data contain about 13,000 clones, approximately 80% of them singletons. Stated time point: neoterminal ileum biopsy at postoperative endoscopy, about 6 months after surgery. A note on this clone: Its antigen is unidentified.

CDR3 length equals 15 residues. The germline CDR1 and CDR2 sequences are WSHSY and SAAADI. J gave up 1 base and V 5 bases, and 2 bases lay outside the gene matches. Findings and caveats of the study: Within the first postoperative year, endoscopy came at median roughly seven months.

The chain has TRBV10-2 and TRBJ2-3; 11 positions agree with TRBD2. Specimen: ileal tissue. The clonotype was recovered from an adult with Crohn's disease. The CDR3 region is CASSLSGGGTDTQYF. The DNA of the CDR3 is TGCGCCAGCAGTCTTAGCGGGGGGGGCACAGATACGCAGTATTTT.